The sequence of this TCR beta chain was determined in a study of Ad26.COV2.S vaccination and SARS-CoV-2 variants. Libraries were prepared by immunoSEQ multiplex PCR; TCRdb keeps only in-frame clonotypes and omits some of them. The data contain approximately 500,000 clones, around 88% of them seen just once; the ten biggest clones take up over 10%. Trimming cost V 5 bases and J 5 bases, with 12 bases left between them. Germline V gives CDR1 SGHAT, CDR2 FQNNGV. This CDR3 has 14 amino acids. Regarding treatment: roughly 18 received Ad26.COV2.S at low or high dose, single or two shots; about five received placebo; per-sample allocation not given. Day 63 after the first vaccine or placebo injection was the time point for sampling.

V usage is TRBV11-2 and J usage is TRBJ2-2, with D uncertain. The sequencing here drew on peripheral blood, taken in a trial of Ad26.COV2.S vaccine versus placebo. The sequence derives from a person between 18 and 59 years old who received the Ad26.COV2.S COVID-19 vaccine or a placebo. The CDR3 coding sequence is TGTGCCAGCAGCGTACGAGGTTTAACCGGGGAGCTGTTTTTT. Amino acid sequence: CASSVRGLTGELFF.